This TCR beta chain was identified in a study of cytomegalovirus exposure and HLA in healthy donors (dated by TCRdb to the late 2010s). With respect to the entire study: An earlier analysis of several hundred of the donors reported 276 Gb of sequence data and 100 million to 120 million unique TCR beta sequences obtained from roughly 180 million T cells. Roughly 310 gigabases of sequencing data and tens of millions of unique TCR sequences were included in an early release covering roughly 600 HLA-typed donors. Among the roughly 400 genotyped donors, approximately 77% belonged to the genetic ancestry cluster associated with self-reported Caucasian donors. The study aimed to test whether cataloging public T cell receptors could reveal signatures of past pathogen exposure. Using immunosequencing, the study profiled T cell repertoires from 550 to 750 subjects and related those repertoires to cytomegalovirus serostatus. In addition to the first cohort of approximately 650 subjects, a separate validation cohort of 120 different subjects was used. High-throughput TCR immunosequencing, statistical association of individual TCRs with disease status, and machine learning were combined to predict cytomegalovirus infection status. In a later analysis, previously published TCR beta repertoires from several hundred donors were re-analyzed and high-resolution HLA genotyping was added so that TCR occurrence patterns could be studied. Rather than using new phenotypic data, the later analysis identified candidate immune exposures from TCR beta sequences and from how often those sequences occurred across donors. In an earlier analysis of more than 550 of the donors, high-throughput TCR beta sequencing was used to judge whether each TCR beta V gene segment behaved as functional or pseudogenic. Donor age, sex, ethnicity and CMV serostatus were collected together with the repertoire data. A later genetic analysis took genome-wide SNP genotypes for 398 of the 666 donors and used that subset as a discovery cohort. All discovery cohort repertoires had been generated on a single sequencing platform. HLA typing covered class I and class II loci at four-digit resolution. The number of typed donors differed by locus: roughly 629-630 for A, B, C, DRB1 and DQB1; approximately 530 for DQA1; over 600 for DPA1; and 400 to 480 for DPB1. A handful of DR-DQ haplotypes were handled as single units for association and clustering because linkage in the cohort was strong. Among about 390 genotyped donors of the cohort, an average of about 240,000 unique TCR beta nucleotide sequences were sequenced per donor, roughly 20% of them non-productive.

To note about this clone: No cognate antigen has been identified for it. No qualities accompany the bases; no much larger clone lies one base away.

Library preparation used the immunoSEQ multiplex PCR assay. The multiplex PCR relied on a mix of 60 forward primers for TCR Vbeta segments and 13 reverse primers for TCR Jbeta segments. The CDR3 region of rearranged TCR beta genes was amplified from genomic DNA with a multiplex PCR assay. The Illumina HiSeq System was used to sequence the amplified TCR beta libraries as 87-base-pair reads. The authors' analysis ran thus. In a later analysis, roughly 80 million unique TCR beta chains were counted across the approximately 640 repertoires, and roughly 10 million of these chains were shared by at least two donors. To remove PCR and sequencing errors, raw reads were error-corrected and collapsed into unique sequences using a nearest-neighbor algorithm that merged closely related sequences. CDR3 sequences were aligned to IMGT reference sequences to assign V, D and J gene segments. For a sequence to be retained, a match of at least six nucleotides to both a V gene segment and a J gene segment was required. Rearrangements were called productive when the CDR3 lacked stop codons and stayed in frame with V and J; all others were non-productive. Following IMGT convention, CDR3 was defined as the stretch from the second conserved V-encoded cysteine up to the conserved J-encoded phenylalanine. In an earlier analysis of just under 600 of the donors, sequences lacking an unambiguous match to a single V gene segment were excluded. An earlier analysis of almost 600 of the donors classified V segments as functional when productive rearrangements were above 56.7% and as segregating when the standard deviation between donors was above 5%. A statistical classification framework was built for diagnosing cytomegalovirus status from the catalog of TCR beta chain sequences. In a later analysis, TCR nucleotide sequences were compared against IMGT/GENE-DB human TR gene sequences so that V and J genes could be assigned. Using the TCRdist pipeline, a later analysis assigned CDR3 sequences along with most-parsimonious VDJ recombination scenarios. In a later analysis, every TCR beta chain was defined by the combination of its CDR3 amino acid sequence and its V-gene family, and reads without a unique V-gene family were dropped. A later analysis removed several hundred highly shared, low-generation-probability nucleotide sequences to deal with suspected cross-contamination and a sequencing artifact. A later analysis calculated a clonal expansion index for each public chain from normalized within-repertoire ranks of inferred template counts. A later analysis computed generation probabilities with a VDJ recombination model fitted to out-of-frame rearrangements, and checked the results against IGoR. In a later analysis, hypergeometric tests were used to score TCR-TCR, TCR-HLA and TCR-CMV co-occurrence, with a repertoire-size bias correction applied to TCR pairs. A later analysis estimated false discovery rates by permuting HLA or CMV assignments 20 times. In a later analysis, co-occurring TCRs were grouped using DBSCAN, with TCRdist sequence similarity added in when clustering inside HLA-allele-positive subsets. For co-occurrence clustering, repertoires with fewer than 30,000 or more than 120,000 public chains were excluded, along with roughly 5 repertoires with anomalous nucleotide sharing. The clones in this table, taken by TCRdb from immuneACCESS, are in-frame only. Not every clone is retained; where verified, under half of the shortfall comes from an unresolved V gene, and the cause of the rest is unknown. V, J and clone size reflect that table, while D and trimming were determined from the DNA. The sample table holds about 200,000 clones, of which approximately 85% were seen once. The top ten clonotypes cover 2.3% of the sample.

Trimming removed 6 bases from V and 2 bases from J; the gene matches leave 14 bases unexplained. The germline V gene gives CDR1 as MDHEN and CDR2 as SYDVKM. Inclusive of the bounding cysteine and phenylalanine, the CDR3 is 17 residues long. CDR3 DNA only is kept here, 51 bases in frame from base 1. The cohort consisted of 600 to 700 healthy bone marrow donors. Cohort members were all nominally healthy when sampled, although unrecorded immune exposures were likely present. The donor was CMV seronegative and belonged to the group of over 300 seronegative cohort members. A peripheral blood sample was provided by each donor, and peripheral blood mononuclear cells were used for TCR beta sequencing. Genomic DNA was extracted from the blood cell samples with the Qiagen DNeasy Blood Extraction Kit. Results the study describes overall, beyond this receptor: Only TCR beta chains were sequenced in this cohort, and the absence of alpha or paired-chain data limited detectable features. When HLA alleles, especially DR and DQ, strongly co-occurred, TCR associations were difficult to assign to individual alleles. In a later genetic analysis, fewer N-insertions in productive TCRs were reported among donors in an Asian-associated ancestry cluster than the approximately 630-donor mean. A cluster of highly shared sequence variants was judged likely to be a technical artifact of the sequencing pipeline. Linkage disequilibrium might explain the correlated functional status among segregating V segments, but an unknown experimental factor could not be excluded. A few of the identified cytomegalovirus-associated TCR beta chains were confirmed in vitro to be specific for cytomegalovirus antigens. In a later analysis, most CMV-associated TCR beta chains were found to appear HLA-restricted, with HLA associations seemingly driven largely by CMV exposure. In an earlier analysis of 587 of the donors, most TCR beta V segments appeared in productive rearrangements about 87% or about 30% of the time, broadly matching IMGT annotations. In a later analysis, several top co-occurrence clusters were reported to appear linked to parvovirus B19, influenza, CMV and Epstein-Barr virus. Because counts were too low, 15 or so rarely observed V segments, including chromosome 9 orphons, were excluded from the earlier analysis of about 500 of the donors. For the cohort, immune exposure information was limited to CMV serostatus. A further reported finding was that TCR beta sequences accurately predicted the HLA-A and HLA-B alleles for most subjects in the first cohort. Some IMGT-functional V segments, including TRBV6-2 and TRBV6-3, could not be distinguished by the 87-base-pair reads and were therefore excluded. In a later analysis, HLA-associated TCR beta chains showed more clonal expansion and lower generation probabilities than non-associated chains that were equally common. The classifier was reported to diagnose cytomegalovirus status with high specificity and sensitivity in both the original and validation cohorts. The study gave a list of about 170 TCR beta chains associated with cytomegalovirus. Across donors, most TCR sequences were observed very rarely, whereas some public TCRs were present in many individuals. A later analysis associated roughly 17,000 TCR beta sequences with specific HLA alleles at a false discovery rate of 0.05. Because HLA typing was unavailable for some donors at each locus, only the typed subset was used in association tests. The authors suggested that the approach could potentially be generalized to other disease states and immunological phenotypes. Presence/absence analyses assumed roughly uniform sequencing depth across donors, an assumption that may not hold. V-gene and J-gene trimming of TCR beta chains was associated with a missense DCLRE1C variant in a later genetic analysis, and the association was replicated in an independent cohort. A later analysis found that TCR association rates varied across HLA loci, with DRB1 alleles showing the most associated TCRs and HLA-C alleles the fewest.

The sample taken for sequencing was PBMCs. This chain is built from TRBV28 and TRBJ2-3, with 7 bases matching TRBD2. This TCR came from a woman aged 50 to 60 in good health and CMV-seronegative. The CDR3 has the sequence CASSPLLGGDPTDTQYF. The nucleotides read TGTGCCAGCAGCCCCCTACTGGGGGGGGATCCCACAGATACGCAGTATTTT. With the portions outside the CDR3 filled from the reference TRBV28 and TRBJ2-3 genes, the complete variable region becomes DVKVTQSSRYLVKRTGEKVFLECVQDMDHENMFWYRQDPGLGLRLIYFSYDVKMKEKGDIPEGYSVSREKKERFSLILESASTNQTSMYLCASSPLLGGDPTDTQYFGPGTRLTVL.